Here is one T cell receptor beta chain with its context. This sample is part of a study of shared clonotypes between healthy human individuals. Only in-frame clones appear in the TCRdb table, and some are missing; sequencing was by immunoSEQ multiplex PCR. The sample lists some 600,000 clones; about 96% were seen once. Naive-designated CD8 cells lacked CD45RO, were positively enriched for CCR7, and omitted terminally differentiated effector memory CD45RA+ cells. Per the germline V gene, CDR1 is SGHRS and CDR2 is YFSETQ. J lost 2 bases, V lost 0 bases, and 2 bases had no gene match. CDR3 length equals 15 residues.

Sequencing was performed on naive CD8+ T cells sorted from blood. The chain recombines TRBV5-1 with TRBJ2-7; TRBD2 matches at 10 bases. This receptor was obtained from a woman aged 25 to 39 in good health. The CDR3 region is CASSLDLAGAYEQYF. The CDR3 region has the DNA TGCGCCAGCAGCTTGGATCTAGCGGGGGCCTACGAGCAGTACTTC.